The 14 T cell receptor beta chains presented below share a single source sample, sequenced in a study of shared clonotypes between healthy human individuals (dated by TCRdb to the early 2020s). Receptor libraries were prepared by the immunoSEQ multiplex PCR assay. Drawn from immuneACCESS, this table holds only the in-frame rearrangements with V and J called that TCRdb kept. Clones are partly lost; checked studies trace under half to an unresolved V gene and leave the rest unexplained. The sample has more than 2 million clones on record, 85% to 95% of them singletons. 0.13% of the sample comes from the top ten. Material for sequencing was naive CD4+ T cells sorted from blood. Sample cell subset or site, as interpreted from the label and publication: CD45RA+ positively selected. These receptors came from a young man in good health.

The chain combines TRBV5-1 with TRBJ2-6, with TRBD1 matching 9 bases. J gave up 1 base and V 3 bases, and 5 bases lay outside the gene matches. Germline CDR1 reads SGHRS; CDR2 reads YFSETQ. The CDR3 has 17 residues. The CDR3 DNA follows: TGCGCCAGCAGCTCGGACAGGGGCCGATCTGGGGCCAACGTCCTGACTTTC. It specifies CASSSDRGRSGANVLTF.

This chain connects TRBV18 to TRBJ1-3; possibly TRBD1 for D (6 bases). Germline values: CDR1 KGHSH, CDR2 LQKENI. The CDR3 sequence is 13 residues long. Trimming stripped 2 bases from V and 11 bases from J, with 13 bases between. The CDR3 loop reads CASSPVQGDAIYF. CDR3 bases: TGTGCCAGCTCACCAGTACAGGGAGACGCCATATATTTT.

This chain joins TRBV7-3 and TRBJ1-5; 7 bases are a match to TRBD1. The trim removed 4 bases at V and 4 bases at J, leaving 16 bases unmatched. Germline V gene data show CDR1 as SGHTA and CDR2 as FQGTGA. This CDR3 has 18 residues. For the CDR3, the DNA is TGTGCCAGCAGCTATACGGAACTCCGATGGGACAGTAATCAGCCCCAGCATTTT. Residues: CASSYTELRWDSNQPQHF.

The chain links TRBV7-2 to TRBJ2-1; D unclear. Germline V gene data show CDR1 as SGHTA and CDR2 as FQGNSA. The CDR3 sequence is 14 residues long. V dropped 4 bases and J dropped 7 bases, with 14 bases sitting between them. Here the CDR3 DNA reads TGTGCCAGCAGCTCTCCTCGTAGTGTGAATGAGCAGTTCTTC. It specifies CASSSPRSVNEQFF.

The genes are TRBV29-1 and TRBJ2-5, with D possibly being TRBD1 (6 bases). Deletions cut 6 bases from V and 2 bases from J, with 10 bases between. Germline CDR1 and CDR2: SQVTM and ANQGSEA. CDR3 length equals 12 residues. CDR3 coding DNA: TGCAGCGTCAAGGGGGTACAAGAGACCCAGTACTTC. This codes for CSVKGVQETQYF.

The J gene is TRBJ2-7, the V gene TRBV7-2; D is possibly TRBD1 or TRBD2 (6 bases each). The V gene lost 2 bases and the J gene lost 0 bases, with 8 bases spanning the gap. From germline, CDR1 is SGHTA and CDR2 FQGNSA. The CDR3 runs to 14 residues. CDR3 region: CASSLPGASYEQYF. DNA of the CDR3: TGTGCCAGCAGCTTACCGGGGGCCTCCTACGAGCAGTACTTC.

The chain has TRBV2 and TRBJ1-1; 9 bases map to TRBD1. CDR1 and CDR2 (germline): SNHLY, FYNNEI. The length of the CDR3 is 15 residues. V shed 4 bases and J 0 bases; nucleotides not matched to a gene: 3. The CDR3 DNA sequence: TGTGCCAGCAGTGGCGGACAGGGGATGAACACTGAAGCTTTCTTT. It codes for CASSGGQGMNTEAFF.

In its sample, this clone was seen a few times. This chain uses TRBV4-3 with TRBJ1-5; unclear D gene. CDR3 size: 15 residues. The germline V gene encodes CDR1 LGHNA and CDR2 YSLEER. V dropped 0 bases and J dropped 1 base, with 7 bases sitting between them. The CDR3 is CASSQDLESNQPQHF. CDR3 coding DNA: TGCGCCAGCAGCCAAGATTTGGAGAGCAATCAGCCCCAGCATTTT.

This clone was seen once. This chain uses TRBV5-1 with TRBJ1-2; D remains ambiguous. The CDR3 has 13 residues. Germline values: CDR1 SGHRS, CDR2 YFSETQ. Trimming stripped 2 bases from V and 8 bases from J, with 13 bases between. CDR3 nucleotides: TGCGCCAGCAGCTTAGACACCGTGGTAGGCTACACCTTC. Protein product: CASSLDTVVGYTF. The full variable domain, completed using reference TRBV5-1 and TRBJ1-2, is KAGVTQTPRYLIKTRGQQVTLSCSPISGHRSVSWYQQTPGQGLQFLFEYFSETQRNKGNFPGRFSGRQFSNSRSEMNVSTLELGDSALYLCASSLDTVVGYTFGSGTRLTVV.

J is TRBJ2-2 and V is TRBV5-8; TRBD1 agrees at 8 bases. With V trimmed by 2 bases and J by 4 bases, 7 bases remained unmatched. Germline CDR1 and CDR2: SGHTS and YDEGEE. The CDR3 is made up of 16 amino acids. This chain's CDR3 is CASSFHPGQVTGELFF. The CDR3 DNA is TGTGCCAGCAGCTTCCACCCGGGACAGGTCACCGGGGAGCTGTTTTTT. The variable domain in full, completed from reference TRBV5-8 and TRBJ2-2, reads EAGVTQSPTHLIKTRGQQATLRCSPISGHTSVYWYQQALGLGLQFLLWYDEGEERNRGNFPPRFSGRQFPNYSSELNVNALELEDSALYLCASSFHPGQVTGELFFGEGSRLTVL.

A note on this clone: This CDR3 is also generated by other DNA sequences in the sample. The rearrangement joins TRBV18 to TRBJ1-5, with 9 bases matching TRBD1. J gave up 4 bases and V 3 bases, and 1 base lay outside the gene matches. CDR3 length equals 14 residues. CDR1 and CDR2 from the germline V gene are KGHSH and LQKENI. The CDR3 DNA reads TGTGCCAGCTCACCTGACAGGGGGAATCAGCCCCAGCATTTT. As protein: CASSPDRGNQPQHF.

The chain is built from TRBV27 and TRBJ1-2; maybe TRBD1 (5 bases). CDR3 size: 13 residues. V lost 0 bases and J 8 bases, leaving 10 bases between the germline ends. CDR1 and CDR2 from the germline V gene are MNHEY and SMNVEV (reference sequence). The CDR3 coding sequence is TGTGCCAGCAGTTTATCGGGGCAGCCGGGCTACACCTTC. This encodes CASSLSGQPGYTF.

This clone was recorded once. The J gene is TRBJ2-5, the V gene TRBV11-2, with unresolved D. The CDR3 runs 16 residues. Germline values: CDR1 SGHAT, CDR2 FQNNGV. Trimming left V 0 bases short and J 0 bases short, with 11 bases between. The CDR3 sequence: CASSLDGMGYQETQYF. Here the CDR3 DNA reads TGTGCCAGCAGCTTAGATGGTATGGGGTACCAAGAGACCCAGTACTTC. The variable domain in full, completed from reference TRBV11-2 and TRBJ2-5, reads EAGVAQSPRYKIIEKRQSVAFWCNPISGHATLYWYQQILGQGPKLLIQFQNNGVVDDSQLPKDRFSAERLKGVDSTLKIQPAKLEDSAVYLCASSLDGMGYQETQYFGPGTRLLVL.

This sequence joins TRBV27 and TRBJ1-3; TRBD1 is a possible D gene (5 bases). Germline loops: CDR1 MNHEY, CDR2 SMNVEV (reference sequence). The CDR3 runs to 15 residues. V lost 6 bases and J 4 bases, leaving 16 bases between the germline ends. CDR3 sequence reads: CASRSGTWAGNTIYF. The CDR3 DNA is TGTGCCAGCAGATCCGGGACTTGGGCGGGAAACACCATATATTTT.